This TCR beta chain emerged from a study of T cell changes during pregnancy in multiple sclerosis. This CDR3 comprises 14 residues. Germline lookup yields CDR1 SGHRS and CDR2 YFSETQ. V lost 4 bases and J lost 3, with 10 bases in between. Sequencing used immunoSEQ multiplex PCR; TCRdb keeps in-frame clones, though not all of them. In the table there are more than 45,000 clones, around nine tenths of which are singletons. The receptor was isolated from a female donor with multiple sclerosis, enrolled in a pregnancy study. The sequencing used CD4+ T cells from peripheral blood mononuclear cells, collected in the second trimester of pregnancy. The chain is built from TRBV5-1 and TRBJ2-2; D uncertain. CDR3 in amino acids: CASSIPVDTGELFF. Here the CDR3 DNA reads TGCGCCAGCAGCATCCCAGTCGACACCGGGGAGCTGTTTTTT. Using reference TRBV5-1 and TRBJ2-2 for the parts outside the CDR3, the full variable domain is KAGVTQTPRYLIKTRGQQVTLSCSPISGHRSVSWYQQTPGQGLQFLFEYFSETQRNKGNFPGRFSGRQFSNSRSEMNVSTLELGDSALYLCASSIPVDTGELFFGEGSRLTVL.